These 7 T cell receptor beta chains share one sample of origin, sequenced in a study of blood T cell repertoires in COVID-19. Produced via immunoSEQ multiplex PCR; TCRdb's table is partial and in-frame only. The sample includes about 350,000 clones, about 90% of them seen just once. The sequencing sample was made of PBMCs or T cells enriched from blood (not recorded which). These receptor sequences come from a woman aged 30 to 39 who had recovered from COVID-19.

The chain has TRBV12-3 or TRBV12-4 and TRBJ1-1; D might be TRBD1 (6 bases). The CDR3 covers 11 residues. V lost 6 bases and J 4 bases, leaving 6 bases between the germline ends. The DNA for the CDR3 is TGTGCCAGCAGAGGGGGCACTGAAGCTTTCTTT. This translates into CASRGGTEAFF.

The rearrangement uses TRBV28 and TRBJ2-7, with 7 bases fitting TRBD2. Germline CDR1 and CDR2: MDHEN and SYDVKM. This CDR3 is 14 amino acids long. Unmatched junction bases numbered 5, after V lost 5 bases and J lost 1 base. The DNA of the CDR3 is TGTGCCAGCAGTCGAGGCGGGAGTTCCTACGAGCAGTACTTC. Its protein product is CASSRGGSSYEQYF. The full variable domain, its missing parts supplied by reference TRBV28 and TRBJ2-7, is DVKVTQSSRYLVKRTGEKVFLECVQDMDHENMFWYRQDPGLGLRLIYFSYDVKMKEKGDIPEGYSVSREKKERFSLILESASTNQTSMYLCASSRGGSSYEQYFGPGTRLTVT.

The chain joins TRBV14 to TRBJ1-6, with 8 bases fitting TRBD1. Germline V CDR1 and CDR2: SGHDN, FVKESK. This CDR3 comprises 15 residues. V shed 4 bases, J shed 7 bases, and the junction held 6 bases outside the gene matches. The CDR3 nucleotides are TGTGCCAGCAGCCCCCTCGACAGGGGAAATTCACCCCTCCACTTT. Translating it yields CASSPLDRGNSPLHF.

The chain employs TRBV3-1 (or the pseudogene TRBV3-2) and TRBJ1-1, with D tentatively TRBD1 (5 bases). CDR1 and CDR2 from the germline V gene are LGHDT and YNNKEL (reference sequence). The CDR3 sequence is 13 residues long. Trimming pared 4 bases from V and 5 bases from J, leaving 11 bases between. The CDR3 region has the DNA TGTGCCAGCAGCCGGGGGGGGTGGACTGAAGCTTTCTTT. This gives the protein CASSRGGWTEAFF.

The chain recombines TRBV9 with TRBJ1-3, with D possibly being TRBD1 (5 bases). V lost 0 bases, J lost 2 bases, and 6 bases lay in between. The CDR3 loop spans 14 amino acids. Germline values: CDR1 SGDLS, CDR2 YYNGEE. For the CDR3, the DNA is TGTGCCAGCAGCGTAGGGGGGGCTGGAAACACCATATATTTT. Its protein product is CASSVGGAGNTIYF.

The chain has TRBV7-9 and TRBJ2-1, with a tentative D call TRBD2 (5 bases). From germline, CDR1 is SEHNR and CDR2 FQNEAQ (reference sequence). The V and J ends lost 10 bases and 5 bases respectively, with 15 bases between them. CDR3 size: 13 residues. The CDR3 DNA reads TGTGCCACGGACTTGGCTGGACACAATGAGCAGTTCTTC. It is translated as CATDLAGHNEQFF.

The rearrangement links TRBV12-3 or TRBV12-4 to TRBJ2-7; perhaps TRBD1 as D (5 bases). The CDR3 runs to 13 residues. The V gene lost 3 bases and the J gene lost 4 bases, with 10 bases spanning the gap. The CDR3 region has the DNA TGTGCCAGCAGTTTTGGGCAGGGATACGAGCAGTACTTC. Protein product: CASSFGQGYEQYF.